This T cell receptor beta chain comes out of a study of patients and donors after allogeneic stem cell transplantation. TCRdb ran MiXCR on the RT-PCR reads and lists one entry per CDR3 protein. This table has around 150,000 distinct CDR3 sequences, about two fifths appearing once. V lost 7 bases, J lost 1 base, and 13 bases lay in between. This CDR3 contains 15 residues. The TCR comes from a human donor who was either an allogeneic HSCT recipient or a stem cell or donor lymphocyte infusion donor (not recorded which). It is not recorded whose cells these are; they may come from a transplant donor. The chain has TRBV12-3 or TRBV12-4 and TRBJ1-4; D possibly corresponds to TRBD1 (6 bases). Sequencing input: blood, either unsorted or a sorted T cell fraction (not recorded which). The CDR3 spells CASTSKGGTNEKLFF. The CDR3 DNA reads TGTGCCAGCACGTCCAAGGGGGGAACTAATGAAAAACTGTTTTTT.